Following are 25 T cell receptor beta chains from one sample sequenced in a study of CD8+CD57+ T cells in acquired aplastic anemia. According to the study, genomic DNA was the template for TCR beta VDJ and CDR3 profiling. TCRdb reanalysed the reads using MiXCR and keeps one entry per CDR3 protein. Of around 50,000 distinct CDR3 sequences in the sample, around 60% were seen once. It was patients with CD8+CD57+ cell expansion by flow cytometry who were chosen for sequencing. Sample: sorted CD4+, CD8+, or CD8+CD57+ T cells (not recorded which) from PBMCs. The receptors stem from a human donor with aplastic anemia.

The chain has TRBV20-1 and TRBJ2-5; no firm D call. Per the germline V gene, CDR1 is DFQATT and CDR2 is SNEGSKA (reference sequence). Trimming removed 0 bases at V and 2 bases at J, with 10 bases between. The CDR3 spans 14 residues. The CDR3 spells CSARDAWNQETQYF. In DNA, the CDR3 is TGCAGTGCTAGAGATGCCTGGAATCAAGAGACCCAGTACTTC.

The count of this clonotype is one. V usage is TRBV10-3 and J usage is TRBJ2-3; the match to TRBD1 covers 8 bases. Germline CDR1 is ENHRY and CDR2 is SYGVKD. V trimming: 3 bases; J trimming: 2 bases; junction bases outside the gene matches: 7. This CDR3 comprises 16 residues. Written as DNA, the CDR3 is TGTGCCATCAGTGAACGGACAGGGTTGACCACAGATACGCAGTATTTT. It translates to CAISERTGLTTDTQYF.

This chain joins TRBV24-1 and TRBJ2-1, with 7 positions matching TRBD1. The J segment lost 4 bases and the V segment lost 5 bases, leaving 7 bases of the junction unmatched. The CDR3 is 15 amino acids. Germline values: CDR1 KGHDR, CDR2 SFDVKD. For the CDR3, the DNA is TGTGCCACCAGTGGTAACACAGGGGTTTACAATGAGCAGTTCTTC. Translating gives CATSGNTGVYNEQFF.

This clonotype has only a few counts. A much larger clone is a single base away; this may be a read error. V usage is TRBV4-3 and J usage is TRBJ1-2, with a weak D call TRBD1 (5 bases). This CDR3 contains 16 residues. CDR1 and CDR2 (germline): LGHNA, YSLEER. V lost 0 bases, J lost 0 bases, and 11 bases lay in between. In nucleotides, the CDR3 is TGCGCCAGCAGCCAAGACAACAGGACCCCTAACTATGGCTACACCTTC. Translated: CASSQDNRTPNYGYTF.

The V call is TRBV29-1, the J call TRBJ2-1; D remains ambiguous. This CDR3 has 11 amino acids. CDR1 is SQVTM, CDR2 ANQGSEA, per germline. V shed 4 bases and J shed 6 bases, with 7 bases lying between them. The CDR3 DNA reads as TGCAGCGTTGCAAGTTCCAATGAGCAGTTCTTC. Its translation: CSVASSNEQFF.

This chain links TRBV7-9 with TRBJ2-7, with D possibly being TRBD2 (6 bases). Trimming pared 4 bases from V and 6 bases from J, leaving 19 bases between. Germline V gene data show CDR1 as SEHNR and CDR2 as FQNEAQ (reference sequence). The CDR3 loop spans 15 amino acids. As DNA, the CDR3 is TGTGCCAGCAGCTCCCAGGAACTAGCCGCTTTCGAGCAGTACTTC. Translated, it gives CASSSQELAAFEQYF.

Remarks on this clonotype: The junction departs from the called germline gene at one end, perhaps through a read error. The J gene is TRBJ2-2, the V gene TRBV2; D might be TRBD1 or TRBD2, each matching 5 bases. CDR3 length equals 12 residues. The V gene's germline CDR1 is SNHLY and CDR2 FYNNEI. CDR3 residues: CASSERTGALFF. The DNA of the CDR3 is TGTGCCAGCAGTGAAAGGACCGGGGCGCTGTTTTTT.

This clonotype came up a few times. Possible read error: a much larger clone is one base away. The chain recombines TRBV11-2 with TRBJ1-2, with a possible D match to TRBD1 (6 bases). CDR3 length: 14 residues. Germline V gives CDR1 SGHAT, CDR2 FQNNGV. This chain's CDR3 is CASSYGQSLYGDTF. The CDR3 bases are TGTGCCAGCAGCTACGGACAGAGTCTTTATGGCGACACCTTC.

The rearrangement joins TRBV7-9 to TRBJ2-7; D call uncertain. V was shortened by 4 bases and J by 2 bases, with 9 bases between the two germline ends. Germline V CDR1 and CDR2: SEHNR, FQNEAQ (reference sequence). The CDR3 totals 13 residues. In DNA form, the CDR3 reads TGTGCCAGCAGCTCACTGCAGACCTACGAGCAGTACTTC. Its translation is CASSSLQTYEQYF.

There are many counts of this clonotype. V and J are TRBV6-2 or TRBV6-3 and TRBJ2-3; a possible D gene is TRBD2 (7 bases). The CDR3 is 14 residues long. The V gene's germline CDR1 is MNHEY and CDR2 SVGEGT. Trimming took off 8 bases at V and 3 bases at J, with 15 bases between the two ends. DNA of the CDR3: TGTGCCAGCGGGCAAGGGGGGGCAACAGATACGCAGTATTTT. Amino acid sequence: CASGQGGATDTQYF.

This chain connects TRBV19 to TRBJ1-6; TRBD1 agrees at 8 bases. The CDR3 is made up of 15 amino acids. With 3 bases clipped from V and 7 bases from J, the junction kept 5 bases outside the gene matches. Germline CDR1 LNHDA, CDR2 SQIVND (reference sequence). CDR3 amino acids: CASSMGTGTNSPLHF. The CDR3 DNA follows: TGTGCCAGTAGTATGGGGACAGGAACAAATTCACCCCTCCACTTT.

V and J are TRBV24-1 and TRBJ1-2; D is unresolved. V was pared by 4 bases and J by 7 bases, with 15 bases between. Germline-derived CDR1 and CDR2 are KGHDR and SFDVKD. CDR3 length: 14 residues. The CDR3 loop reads CATSDPPDSAGYTF. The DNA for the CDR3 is TGTGCCACCAGTGACCCTCCTGACTCGGCTGGCTACACCTTC.

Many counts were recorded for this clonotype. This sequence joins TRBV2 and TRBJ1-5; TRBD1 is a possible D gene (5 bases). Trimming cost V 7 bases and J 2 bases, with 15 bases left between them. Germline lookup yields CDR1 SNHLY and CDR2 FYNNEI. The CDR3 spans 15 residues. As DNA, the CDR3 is TGTGCCAGCACCCCATATGGGGGGGGCAATCAGCCCCAGCATTTT. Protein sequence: CASTPYGGGNQPQHF.

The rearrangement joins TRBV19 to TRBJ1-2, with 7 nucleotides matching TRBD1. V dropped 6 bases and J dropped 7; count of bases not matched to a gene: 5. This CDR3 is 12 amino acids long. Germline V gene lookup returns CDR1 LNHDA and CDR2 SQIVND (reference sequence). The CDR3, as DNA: TGTGCCAGTAGGCCCCCAGGGGGTGGCTACACCTTC. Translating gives CASRPPGGGYTF.

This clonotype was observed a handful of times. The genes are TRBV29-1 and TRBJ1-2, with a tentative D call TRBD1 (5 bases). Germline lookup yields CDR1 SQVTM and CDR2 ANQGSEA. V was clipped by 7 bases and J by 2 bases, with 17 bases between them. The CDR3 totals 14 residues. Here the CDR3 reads CSAHSFGGNYGYTF. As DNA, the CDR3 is TGCAGCGCGCACAGTTTCGGGGGAAACTATGGCTACACCTTC.

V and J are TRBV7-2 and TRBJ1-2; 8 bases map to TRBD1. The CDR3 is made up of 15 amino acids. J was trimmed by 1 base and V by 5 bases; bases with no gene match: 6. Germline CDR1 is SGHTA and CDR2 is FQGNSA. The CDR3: CASSARQGINYGYTF. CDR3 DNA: TGTGCCAGCAGCGCGAGACAGGGGATTAACTATGGCTACACCTTC.

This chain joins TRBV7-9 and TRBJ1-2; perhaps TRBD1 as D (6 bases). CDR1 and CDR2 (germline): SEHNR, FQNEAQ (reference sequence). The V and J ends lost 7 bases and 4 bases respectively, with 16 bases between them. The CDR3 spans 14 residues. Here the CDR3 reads CASTLGDTTYGYTF. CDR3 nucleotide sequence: TGTGCCAGCACACTCGGGGACACCACCTATGGCTACACCTTC.

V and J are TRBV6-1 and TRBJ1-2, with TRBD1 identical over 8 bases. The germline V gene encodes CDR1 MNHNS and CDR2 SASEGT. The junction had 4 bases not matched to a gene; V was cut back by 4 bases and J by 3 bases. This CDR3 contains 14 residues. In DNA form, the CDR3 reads TGTGCCAGCAGTGCCGCGACAGGGGACTATGGCTACACCTTC. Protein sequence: CASSAATGDYGYTF.

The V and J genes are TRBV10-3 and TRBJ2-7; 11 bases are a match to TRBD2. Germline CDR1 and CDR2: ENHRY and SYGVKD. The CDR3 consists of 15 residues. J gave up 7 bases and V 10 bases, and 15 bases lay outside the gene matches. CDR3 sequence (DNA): TGTGCCACCGGGACTAGCGGACTCCCCGGGCGGGAGCAGTACTTC. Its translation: CATGTSGLPGREQYF.

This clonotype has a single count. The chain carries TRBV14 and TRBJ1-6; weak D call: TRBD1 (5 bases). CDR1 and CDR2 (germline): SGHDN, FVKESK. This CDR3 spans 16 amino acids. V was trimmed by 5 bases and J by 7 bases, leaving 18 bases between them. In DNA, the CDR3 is TGTGCCAGCAGCGCCAGGGAGGATTTAAGGAATTCACCCCTCCACTTT. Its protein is CASSAREDLRNSPLHF.

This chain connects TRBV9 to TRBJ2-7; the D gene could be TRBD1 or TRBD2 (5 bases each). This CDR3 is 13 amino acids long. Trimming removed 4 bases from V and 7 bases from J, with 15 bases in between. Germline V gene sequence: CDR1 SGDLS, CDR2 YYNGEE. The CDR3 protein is CASSLHSGREQYV. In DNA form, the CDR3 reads TGTGCCAGCAGCCTACATTCGGGACGGGAGCAGTACGTC.

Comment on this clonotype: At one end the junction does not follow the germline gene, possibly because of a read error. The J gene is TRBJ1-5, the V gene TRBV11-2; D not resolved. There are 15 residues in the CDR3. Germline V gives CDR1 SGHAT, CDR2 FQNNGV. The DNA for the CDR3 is TGTGCCAGCAGCGTAGATCCGGGGATCAATCAGCCCCAGCATTTT. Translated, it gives CASSVDPGINQPQHF.

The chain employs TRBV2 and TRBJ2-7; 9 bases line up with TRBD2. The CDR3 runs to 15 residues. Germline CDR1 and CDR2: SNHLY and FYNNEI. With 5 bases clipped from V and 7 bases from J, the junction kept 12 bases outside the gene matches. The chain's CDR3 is CASSLRLAGGREQYF. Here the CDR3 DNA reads TGTGCCAGCAGTCTACGCCTTGCGGGAGGGCGGGAGCAGTACTTC.

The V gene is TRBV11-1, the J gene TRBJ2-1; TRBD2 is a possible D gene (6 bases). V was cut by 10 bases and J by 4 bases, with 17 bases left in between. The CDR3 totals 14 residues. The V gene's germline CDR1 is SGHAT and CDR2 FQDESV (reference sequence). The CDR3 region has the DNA TGTGCCATCACCGATCTAGCGCCTTACAATGAGCAGTTCTTC. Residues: CAITDLAPYNEQFF.

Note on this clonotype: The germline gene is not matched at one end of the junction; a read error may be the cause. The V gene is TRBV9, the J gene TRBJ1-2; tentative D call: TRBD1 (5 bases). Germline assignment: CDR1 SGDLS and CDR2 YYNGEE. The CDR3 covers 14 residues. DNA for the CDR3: TGTGTCAGCAGCGTAGGAGGGGTTCGGTACGGCTACACCTTC. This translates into CVSSVGGVRYGYTF.